The 32 T cell receptor beta chains below all came from one sample that was sequenced in a study of blood T cell repertoires in COVID-19. Profiled with immunoSEQ multiplex PCR; TCRdb holds only in-frame clones, not every one. The sample has some 170,000 clones; 87% are singletons. What was sequenced was peripheral blood. These receptors were obtained from a woman aged 45-59 years with acute or convalescent COVID-19.

The chain employs TRBV11-3 and TRBJ2-7, with a tentative D call TRBD1 (7 bases). This CDR3 contains 15 residues. The V end was cut by 0 bases, the J end by 3 bases, with 12 bases between. CDR1 and CDR2 from the germline V gene are SGHNT and YENEEA. CDR3 amino acids: CASSLEAGGLYEQYF. The CDR3 DNA reads TGTGCCAGCAGCTTAGAGGCAGGGGGACTCTACGAGCAGTACTTC. Complete variable domain (other parts from reference TRBV11-3 and TRBJ2-7): EAGVVQSPRYKIIEKKQPVAFWCNPISGHNTLYWYLQNLGQGPELLIRYENEEAVDDSQLPKDRFSAERLKGVDSTLKIQPAELGDSAVYLCASSLEAGGLYEQYFGPGTRLTVT.

The rearrangement joins TRBV10-3 to TRBJ1-2, with TRBD1 matching 8 bases. Looked up from germline, CDR1 is ENHRY and CDR2 is SYGVKD. The CDR3 is made up of 13 amino acids. With V trimmed by 11 bases and J by 4 bases, 9 bases remained unmatched. The CDR3 DNA sequence: TGTGCCCTGCAGGGGGCTCTGGGCTATGGCTACACCTTC. This gives the protein CALQGALGYGYTF.

The V gene is TRBV5-1, the J gene TRBJ2-7, with 8 bases that match TRBD2. The CDR3 loop spans 15 amino acids. V dropped 4 bases and J dropped 7; count of bases not matched to a gene: 13. CDR1 and CDR2 (germline): SGHRS, YFSETQ. The CDR3 DNA follows: TGCGCCAGCAGCCCTAATGGGCGGGAGGTAGGAGAGCAGTACTTC. Translation: CASSPNGREVGEQYF.

This CDR3 is CASSEALAGMISFF. Written as DNA, the CDR3 is TGTGCCAGCAGTGAAGCTTTGGCCGGGATGATATCGTTTTTT. The chain carries TRBV2 and TRBJ1-4; D is unresolved. Per the germline V gene, CDR1 is SNHLY and CDR2 is FYNNEI. V shed 0 bases and J shed 16 bases, with 18 bases lying between them. The CDR3 loop spans 14 amino acids.

The chain employs TRBV10-1 and TRBJ2-1; 11 bases are a match to TRBD2. The CDR3 runs to 15 residues. With V trimmed by 2 bases and J by 8 bases, 5 bases remained unmatched. CDR1 and CDR2 (germline): WNHNN, SYGVQD (reference sequence). The CDR3 region is CASSEVLAGGDEQFF. The CDR3, as DNA: TGCGCCAGCAGTGAGGTTCTAGCGGGAGGAGATGAGCAGTTCTTC.

V gene TRBV5-4 combines with J gene TRBJ2-2, with 15 bases matching TRBD2. The CDR3 covers 17 residues. Germline values: CDR1 SGHNT, CDR2 YYREEE (reference sequence). The ends lost 5 bases at V and 2 bases at J; junction bases unmatched: 4. Written as DNA, the CDR3 is TGTGCCAGCAGATGGGGACTAGCGGGGGGAAACACCGGGGAGCTGTTTTTT. Protein product: CASRWGLAGGNTGELFF.

V gene TRBV2 combines with J gene TRBJ2-1; D remains unclear. CDR3 size: 12 residues. From germline, CDR1 is SNHLY and CDR2 FYNNEI. The V gene lost 5 bases and the J gene lost 4 bases, with 6 bases spanning the gap. CDR3 nucleotide sequence: TGTGCCAGCAGTAGGAGTTACAATGAGCAGTTCTTC. This encodes CASSRSYNEQFF.

CDR3 protein: CASSYPQGGTDTQYF. The CDR3 DNA is TGTGCCAGCAGCTATCCTCAGGGAGGGACAGATACGCAGTATTTT. The V gene is TRBV7-2, the J gene TRBJ2-3; 7 bases line up with TRBD2. CDR3 length equals 15 residues. CDR1 is SGHTA, CDR2 FQGNSA, per germline. With 4 bases clipped from V and 3 bases from J, the junction kept 7 bases outside the gene matches.

The chain has TRBV6-6 and TRBJ2-1; perhaps TRBD1 as D (5 bases). Trimming pared 0 bases from V and 10 bases from J, leaving 13 bases between. CDR3 size: 14 residues. Germline values: CDR1 MNHNY, CDR2 SVGAGI (reference sequence). The DNA of the CDR3 is TGTGCCAGCAGTTACTCAGGGCAGGGCGGCGAGCAGTTCTTC. The encoded protein is CASSYSGQGGEQFF.

This rearrangement joins TRBV4-3 to TRBJ2-7; 7 nucleotides agree with TRBD2. Germline CDR1 is LGHNA and CDR2 is YSLEER. Trimming took 4 bases from V and 4 from J; bases not matched to a gene: 10. The CDR3 is 15 residues long. This CDR3 is CASSRFEASGYEQYF. The CDR3 DNA follows: TGCGCCAGCAGCCGCTTCGAGGCTAGCGGTTACGAGCAGTACTTC.

The chain couples TRBV6-5 to TRBJ1-5; D is possibly TRBD1 (5 bases). The CDR3 contains 15 residues. Trimming took 4 bases from V and 9 from J, leaving 19 bases between them. Germline V lookup: CDR1 MNHEY, CDR2 SVGAGI. In nucleotides, the CDR3 is TGTGCCAGCAGTTCTCCGACGGGGACTTTACGGCCCCAGCATTTT. Protein sequence: CASSSPTGTLRPQHF.

J is TRBJ1-2 and V is TRBV18, with D tentatively TRBD1 (5 bases). The germline gives CDR1 KGHSH, CDR2 LQKENI. This CDR3 region has 13 residues. V lost 3 bases to trimming and J lost 8 bases, with 13 bases between them. The CDR3 DNA reads TGTGCCAGCTCACCCGACCGCCCAGGGGGCTACACCTTC. Its translation is CASSPDRPGGYTF.

This clone was recorded once. The CDR3 DNA is TGTGCCATCAGTGAGTCTAGCGGGAGGGCCTCCGGGGAGCTGTTTTTT. This translates into CAISESSGRASGELFF. V usage is TRBV10-3 and J usage is TRBJ2-2; TRBD2 matches 11 bases. CDR1 and CDR2 from the germline V gene are ENHRY and SYGVKD. The CDR3 has 16 amino acids. J lost 6 bases, V lost 0 bases, and 3 bases had no gene match.

Written as DNA, the CDR3 is TGTGCCAGCATATCCGATACAGGTAGCAATCAGCCCCAGCATTTT. This gives the protein CASISDTGSNQPQHF. V and J are TRBV6-5 and TRBJ1-5; D possibly corresponds to TRBD1 (5 bases). Germline assignment: CDR1 MNHEY and CDR2 SVGAGI. The ends were cut back, 7 bases at V and 0 bases at J, with 13 bases in the middle. The CDR3 runs to 15 residues.

This clone has only a few counts. This chain uses TRBV6-5 with TRBJ1-2; TRBD1 might be the D (6 bases). The CDR3 spans 12 residues. Between the trimmed V and J ends, which lost 2 bases and 5 bases, there was a span of 6 bases. The germline gives CDR1 MNHEY, CDR2 SVGAGI. The CDR3 spells CASSYTGYGYTF. The CDR3 nucleotides are TGTGCCAGCAGTTACACAGGGTATGGCTACACCTTC.

CDR3 loop: CASTATGTSYNEQFF. The CDR3 nucleotides are TGTGCCAGTACCGCGACCGGGACTTCCTACAATGAGCAGTTCTTC. The chain combines TRBV19 with TRBJ2-1; D is possibly TRBD2 (6 bases). Germline assignment: CDR1 LNHDA and CDR2 SQIVND (reference sequence). Trimming cost V 7 bases and J 1 base, with 14 bases left between them. CDR3 length equals 15 residues.

CDR3: CASSIAAGEGQKAFF. The CDR3 DNA reads TGTGCCAGTAGTATAGCCGCCGGGGAGGGGCAGAAAGCTTTCTTT. This chain links TRBV19 with TRBJ1-1, with D perhaps matching TRBD1 (5 bases). The CDR3 is 15 residues long. V was trimmed by 1 base and J by 9 bases, leaving 18 bases between them. The germline V gene encodes CDR1 LNHDA and CDR2 SQIVND (reference sequence).

This chain connects TRBV5-6 to TRBJ1-5, with TRBD1 identical over 10 bases. The CDR3 covers 14 residues. Trimming at V came to 4 bases and at J to 11 bases, leaving 9 bases not matched to a gene. CDR1 is SGHDT and CDR2 is YYEEEE in the germline V gene. The CDR3 DNA reads as TGTGCCAGCAGCCTGGACAGGGGGGGAGGTACCCAGCATTTT. Translation gives CASSLDRGGGTQHF. The full variable domain, rest sourced from reference TRBV5-6 and TRBJ1-5, is DAGVTQSPTHLIKTRGQQVTLRCSPKSGHDTVSWYQQALGQGPQFIFQYYEEEERQRGNFPDRFSGHQFPNYSSELNVNALLLGDSALYLCASSLDRGGGTQHFGDGTRLSIL.

This chain links TRBV7-9 with TRBJ2-2; 8 positions match TRBD1. With V trimmed by 2 bases and J by 4 bases, 6 bases remained unmatched. CDR1 SEHNR and CDR2 FQNEAQ come from the germline V gene (reference sequence). This CDR3 spans 16 amino acids. The CDR3 loop reads CASSLLWGQVTGELFF. For the CDR3, the DNA is TGTGCCAGCAGCTTATTATGGGGACAGGTCACCGGGGAGCTGTTTTTT.

The chain links TRBV7-2 to TRBJ1-5; 7 positions agree with TRBD1. The CDR3 loop spans 15 amino acids. V was pared by 5 bases and J by 2 bases, with 6 bases of the junction left unmatched. Per germline, CDR1 SGHTA and CDR2 FQGNSA. The DNA of the CDR3 is TGTGCCAGCAGCGCTACAGGGGTCCGCAATCAGCCCCAGCATTTT. Encoded protein: CASSATGVRNQPQHF.

The rearrangement uses TRBV5-1 and TRBJ2-1; 8 bases are shared with TRBD1. V trimming: 4 bases; J trimming: 4 bases; junction bases outside the gene matches: 7. The length of the CDR3 is 15 residues. The germline gives CDR1 SGHRS, CDR2 YFSETQ. The CDR3, as DNA: TGCGCCAGCAGCACACAACAGGGGGGATACAATGAGCAGTTCTTC. It translates to CASSTQQGGYNEQFF.

The genes are TRBV4-1 and TRBJ2-1; perhaps TRBD2 as D (6 bases). Trimming took off 1 base at V and 9 bases at J, with 19 bases between the two ends. CDR1 and CDR2 from the germline V gene are MGHRA and YSYEKL. The CDR3 is 16 amino acids. The CDR3 region has the DNA TGCGCCAGCAGCCAAGGACCCCCCACGGGAGCTGTTGAGCAGTTCTTC. Protein: CASSQGPPTGAVEQFF.

The gene calls are TRBV7-2 and TRBJ1-4; TRBD1 matches at 7 bases. Germline lookup yields CDR1 SGHTA and CDR2 FQGNSA. The CDR3 covers 14 residues. J was trimmed by 4 bases and V by 7 bases; bases with no gene match: 6. The CDR3 coding sequence is TGTGCCAGCACTCTGGGACAGCTTAATGAAAAACTGTTTTTT. It is translated as CASTLGQLNEKLFF. Together with reference TRBV7-2 and TRBJ1-4, the CDR3 gives the full variable domain: GAGVSQSPSNKVTEKGKDVELRCDPISGHTALYWYRQSLGQGLEFLIYFQGNSAPDKSGLPSDRFSAERTGGSVSTLTIQRTQQEDSAVYLCASTLGQLNEKLFFGSGTQLSVL.

The chain is built from TRBV29-1 and TRBJ2-1; 9 nucleotides line up with TRBD1. Germline assignment: CDR1 SQVTM and CDR2 ANQGSEA. V shed 2 bases and J 6 bases; nucleotides not matched to a gene: 5. The CDR3 has 14 amino acids. CDR3: CSVEKGTGTNEQFF. The CDR3 DNA sequence: TGCAGCGTTGAAAAAGGGACAGGGACCAATGAGCAGTTCTTC.

The chain has TRBV9 and TRBJ2-4; D is undetermined. The ends were cut back, 3 bases at V and 7 bases at J, with 11 bases in the middle. The CDR3 has 13 residues. The germline V gene has CDR1 SGDLS and CDR2 YYNGEE. This chain's CDR3 is CASSAAHGNIQYF. The CDR3 bases are TGTGCCAGCAGCGCAGCCCACGGGAACATTCAGTACTTC.

The chain uses TRBV19 and TRBJ2-7; 8 positions match TRBD1. J gave up 2 bases and V 6 bases, and 12 bases lay outside the gene matches. This CDR3 is 16 amino acids long. Germline CDR1 LNHDA, CDR2 SQIVND (reference sequence). Here the CDR3 reads CASRMSGTGLTYEQYF. The CDR3 coding sequence is TGTGCCAGTAGAATGTCCGGGACAGGCCTGACCTACGAGCAGTACTTC.

This clone was recorded only once. The chain combines TRBV6-5 with TRBJ2-7; D remains unclear. The germline V gene encodes CDR1 MNHEY and CDR2 SVGAGI. V shed 6 bases and J shed 2 bases, with 14 bases lying between them. The CDR3 extends over 14 amino acids. The CDR3 spells CASRASRSTYEQYF. Here the CDR3 DNA reads TGTGCCAGCAGAGCTTCTCGTTCAACCTACGAGCAGTACTTC.

The chain recombines TRBV7-9 with TRBJ2-7; TRBD2 aligns across 7 bases. V lost 4 bases and J lost 5; bases outside the gene matches: 5. The germline CDR1 and CDR2 sequences are SEHNR and FQNEAQ (reference sequence). The CDR3 has 13 amino acids. CDR3 residues: CASSSGGRDEQYF. The CDR3 bases are TGTGCCAGCAGCTCCGGGGGGAGAGACGAGCAGTACTTC.

V gene TRBV19 combines with J gene TRBJ1-1, with 8 bases identical to TRBD1. The V gene end was trimmed by 5 bases and the J gene end by 1 base; junction bases not matched to a gene: 3. The CDR3 covers 14 residues. The germline V gene has CDR1 LNHDA and CDR2 SQIVND (reference sequence). The CDR3 DNA sequence: TGTGCCAGTAGTGCCCAGGGGGCGAACACTGAAGCTTTCTTT. It encodes CASSAQGANTEAFF.

In its sample, this clone was seen once. The chain is built from TRBV27 and TRBJ1-5; D is perhaps TRBD1 (6 bases). The length of the CDR3 is 12 residues. Germline CDR1 and CDR2: MNHEY and SMNVEV (reference sequence). The V and J ends lost 8 bases and 5 bases respectively, with 10 bases between them. The CDR3 DNA is TGTGCCAGCCGAACAGGGTATCAGCCCCAGCATTTT. Protein: CASRTGYQPQHF.

This chain's CDR3 is CASSRRDRGLQETQYF. In DNA form, the CDR3 reads TGTGCCAGCAGCCGCCGGGACAGGGGCCTCCAAGAGACCCAGTACTTC. The chain links TRBV3-1 (or the pseudogene TRBV3-2) to TRBJ2-5; 10 bases align to TRBD1. The junction had 6 bases not matched to a gene; V was cut back by 4 bases and J by 1 base. This CDR3 spans 16 amino acids. CDR1 is LGHDT, CDR2 YNNKEL, per germline (reference sequence).

The V gene is TRBV6-4, the J gene TRBJ2-5; D remains ambiguous. V was cut by 4 bases and J by 2 bases, with 8 bases left in between. CDR3 length equals 13 residues. Germline-derived CDR1 and CDR2 are MRHNA and SNTAGT. CDR3 amino acids: CASSASEQETQYF. CDR3 coding DNA: TGTGCCAGCAGTGCGAGCGAGCAAGAGACCCAGTACTTC.